Listed below are T cell receptor beta chains from one sample, sequenced in a study of OX40 agonist ivuxolimab in advanced cancers. Here immunoSEQ multiplex PCR was the method, and the copy in TCRdb shows in-frame clones only, minus some. Of tens of thousands of clones detected, around 84% appear once; the ten largest clones hold 6.6%. Here the sequenced sample was CD4+ or CD8+ T cells sorted from blood, taken in a trial of the OX40 agonist ivuxolimab. These receptors were taken from an adult with an advanced solid tumor such as melanoma, head and neck, liver or kidney cancer. CDR3s include the opening cysteine and the closing phenylalanine or tryptophan. The D gene is left open where the match is weak. Only some rows state a clone size, as once, few, many or a class for expanded clones.

V	J	D	size	CDR3	DNA
TRBV14	TRBJ2-2	TRBD2	-	CASSLLATSENTGELFF	TGTGCCAGCAGCCTCCTAGCGACTAGCGAGAACACCGGGGAGCTGTTTTTT
TRBV5-1	TRBJ1-1	-	-	CASSSEGNTEAFF	TGCGCCAGCAGCTCGGAGGGGAACACTGAAGCTTTCTTT
TRBV19	TRBJ1-5	-	-	CASTQGQGLSDQPQHF	TGTGCCAGTACCCAGGGGCAGGGGTTAAGCGATCAGCCCCAGCATTTT
TRBV4-1	TRBJ2-3	TRBD1	-	CASSQALLKDRGFPDTQYF	TGCGCCAGCAGCCAAGCCCTGCTTAAGGACAGGGGGTTTCCAGATACGCAGTATTTT
TRBV30	TRBJ2-7	TRBD2	-	CACIIAGGPYEQYF	TGTGCCTGTATTATAGCGGGAGGGCCGTATGAGCAGTACTTC
TRBV6-6	TRBJ2-6	-	-	CASGNRASGANVLTF	TGTGCCAGCGGAAACAGGGCCTCTGGGGCCAACGTCCTGACTTTC
TRBV5-1	TRBJ2-2	-	-	CASRNPPTGELFF	TGCGCCAGCAGGAATCCCCCCACCGGGGAGCTGTTTTTT
TRBV27	TRBJ2-1	TRBD1	-	CASSLTGDSYNEQFF	TGTGCCAGCAGTCTGACAGGGGATTCCTACAATGAGCAGTTCTTC
TRBV18	TRBJ2-1	TRBD2	-	CASSLRGGDEQFF	TGTGCCAGCTCACTCCGGGGGGGCGATGAGCAGTTCTTC
TRBV27	TRBJ2-7	TRBD2	-	CASSSHGLAYEQYF	TGTGCCAGCAGTTCCCACGGACTAGCCTACGAGCAGTACTTC
TRBV5-4	TRBJ2-5	-	-	CASSHPGQETQYF	TGTGCCAGCAGCCACCCAGGGCAGGAGACCCAGTACTTC
TRBV4-1	TRBJ2-7	-	-	CASSEIRAYEQYF	TGCGCCAGCAGCGAGATACGGGCATACGAGCAGTACTTC
TRBV9	TRBJ2-1	-	few	CASSAGGSIDEQFF	TGTGCCAGCAGCGCAGGGGGGAGTATCGATGAGCAGTTCTTC
TRBV27	TRBJ2-3	-	-	CASSLEQGADTQYF	TGTGCCAGCAGTTTAGAACAGGGTGCAGATACGCAGTATTTT
TRBV7-6	TRBJ2-3	TRBD2	-	CASSLGPPSGGVGADTQYF	TGTGCCAGCAGCTTAGGGCCCCCTAGCGGGGGGGTCGGTGCAGATACGCAGTATTTT
TRBV7-9	TRBJ2-3	TRBD2	-	CASSLGASGDRTDTQYF	TGTGCCAGCAGCTTAGGGGCTAGCGGAGATAGGACAGATACGCAGTATTTT
TRBV5-5	TRBJ2-1	-	-	CASSAWTGEQFF	TGTGCCAGCAGCGCCTGGACGGGTGAGCAGTTCTTC
TRBV18	TRBJ2-3	-	few	CASSPPATTDTQYF	TGTGCCAGCTCACCACCGGCTACCACAGATACGCAGTATTTT
TRBV5-4	TRBJ1-1	TRBD1	-	CASSLGQGATEAFF	TGTGCCAGCAGCTTGGGGCAGGGGGCGACTGAAGCTTTCTTT
TRBV30	TRBJ1-1	-	-	CAWRIVGNTEAFF	TGTGCCTGGAGGATCGTCGGGAACACTGAAGCTTTCTTT
TRBV18	TRBJ2-1	-	-	CASSPFQDNEQFF	TGTGCCAGCTCACCCTTCCAGGACAATGAGCAGTTCTTC
TRBV27	TRBJ1-2	TRBD1	-	CASSLRTGANYGYTF	TGTGCCAGCAGTTTACGGACAGGGGCCAACTATGGCTACACCTTC
TRBV27	TRBJ2-7	-	-	CASSKGPDPSYEQYF	TGTGCCAGCAGCAAGGGCCCAGACCCCTCCTACGAGCAGTACTTC
TRBV16	TRBJ2-2	-	-	CASSQVQSSGELFF	TGTGCCAGCAGCCAAGTTCAATCCTCCGGGGAGCTGTTTTTT
TRBV28	TRBJ2-7	-	-	CASPGASIIYEQYF	TGTGCCAGCCCAGGGGCTAGTATTATCTACGAGCAGTACTTC
TRBV28	TRBJ2-5	-	-	CASSRGSLNQETQYF	TGTGCCAGCAGTCGGGGCAGCCTGAACCAAGAGACCCAGTACTTC
TRBV5-5	TRBJ2-3	-	-	CASTGTTTDTQYF	TGTGCCAGCACCGGGACCACCACAGATACGCAGTATTTT
TRBV7-6	TRBJ1-2	-	few	CASGTNYGYTF	TGTGCCAGCGGGACTAACTATGGCTACACCTTC
TRBV30	TRBJ2-5	TRBD2	-	CAWSGLAGGCETQYF	TGTGCCTGGAGTGGTCTAGCGGGGGGGTGCGAGACCCAGTACTTC
TRBV28	TRBJ2-7	TRBD2	-	CASTSSFYEQYF	TGTGCCTCGACTAGCAGTTTCTACGAGCAGTACTTC
TRBV7-9	TRBJ2-7	TRBD2	-	CASSSGLAGGLTLGEQYF	TGTGCCAGCAGCTCGGGACTAGCGGGAGGGCTTACCTTAGGGGAGCAGTACTTC
TRBV19	TRBJ1-6	TRBD1	-	CASSISRTGVRSPLHF	TGTGCCAGTAGTATAAGTAGGACAGGGGTACGTTCACCCCTCCACTTT
TRBV4-1	TRBJ1-1	-	-	CASSQERRNTEAFF	TGCGCCAGCAGCCAAGAAAGACGGAACACTGAAGCTTTCTTT
TRBV27	TRBJ2-3	-	-	CASSLLASPTDTQYF	TGTGCCAGCAGTTTACTAGCCTCTCCCACAGATACGCAGTATTTT
TRBV7-9	TRBJ2-1	-	-	CASRAVGLESEQFF	TGTGCCAGCCGCGCTGTGGGCCTCGAGAGTGAGCAGTTCTTC
TRBV5-5	TRBJ2-7	-	-	CASSPLSSRTYEQYF	TGTGCCAGCAGCCCCCTGAGTAGCAGAACCTACGAGCAGTACTTC
TRBV23-1	TRBJ2-7	TRBD1	-	CASRAGQATYEQYF	TGCGCCAGCCGAGCAGGACAGGCCACCTACGAGCAGTACTTC
TRBV19	TRBJ1-4	-	-	CASSNPSMGRFNEKLFF	TGTGCCAGTAGTAACCCCTCCATGGGCAGATTTAATGAAAAACTGTTTTTT
TRBV4-1	TRBJ1-3	-	-	CASSRQVGNTIYF	TGCGCCAGCAGCCGACAGGTTGGAAACACCATATATTTT
TRBV7-2	TRBJ2-1	TRBD2	-	CASSLLLAGGKAQFF	TGTGCCAGCAGCTTATTACTAGCGGGGGGGAAAGCCCAGTTCTTC
TRBV7-2	TRBJ1-3	-	-	CASSLEGGPGGNTIYF	TGTGCCAGCAGCTTAGAGGGTGGCCCGGGCGGGAACACCATATATTTT
TRBV29-1	TRBJ2-7	-	-	CSGERLDRYEQYF	TGCAGCGGAGAGCGTTTAGACCGTTACGAGCAGTACTTC
TRBV7-2	TRBJ1-5	-	-	CASSRGTNQPQHF	TGTGCCAGCAGCCGGGGCACCAATCAGCCCCAGCATTTT
TRBV15	TRBJ2-2	TRBD1	few	CATSRGTGPGELFF	TGTGCCACCAGCAGGGGGACAGGGCCCGGGGAGCTGTTTTTT
TRBV27	TRBJ2-7	-	-	CASFGGAEQYF	TGTGCCAGCTTTGGGGGGGCCGAGCAGTACTTC
TRBV7-2	TRBJ2-1	TRBD2	once	CASSLGTSGGREQFF	TGTGCCAGCAGCTTAGGGACTAGCGGGGGGCGGGAGCAGTTCTTC